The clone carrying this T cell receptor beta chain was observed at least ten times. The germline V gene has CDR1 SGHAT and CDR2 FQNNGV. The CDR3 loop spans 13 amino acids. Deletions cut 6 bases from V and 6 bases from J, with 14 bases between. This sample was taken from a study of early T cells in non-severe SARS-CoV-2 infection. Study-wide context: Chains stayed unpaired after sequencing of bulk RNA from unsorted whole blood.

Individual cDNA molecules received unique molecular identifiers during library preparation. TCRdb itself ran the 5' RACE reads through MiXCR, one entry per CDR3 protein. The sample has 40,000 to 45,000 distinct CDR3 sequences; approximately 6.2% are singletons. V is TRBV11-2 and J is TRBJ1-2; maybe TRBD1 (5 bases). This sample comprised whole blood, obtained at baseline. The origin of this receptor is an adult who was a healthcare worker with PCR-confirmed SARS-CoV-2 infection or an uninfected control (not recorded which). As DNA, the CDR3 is TGTGCCAGCAGTCCCGCGGGGGTAGATGGCTACACCTTC. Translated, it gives CASSPAGVDGYTF.